The present TCR beta chain was sequenced within a study of shared clonotypes between healthy human individuals. At the level of the study: Three men and a couple of women, aged 18 to 49, were donors.

Points on this clone: The antigen is unknown.

Study conclusions and caveats: Blood was the only sampled material, and tissue repertoires likely differ.

Every subset's genomic DNA went evenly onto several immunoSEQ plates. The method was immunoSEQ multiplex PCR; TCRdb's version includes in-frame clones alone and lacks a portion of them. Of about 2 million clones listed, 85% to 95% are singletons. Trimming cost V 6 bases and J 2 bases, with 11 bases left between them. Germline V gene lookup returns CDR1 SNHLY and CDR2 FYNNEI. CDR3 length: 13 amino acids. Donors, healthy HIV-negative adults, lacked recent acute infections or vaccinations. The genes are TRBV2 and TRBJ2-7; no clear D. Input material: naive CD4+ T cells sorted from blood. Subset: CD45RA+ positively selected. This TCR was sampled from a man between 18 and 29 years old in good health. The CDR3 nucleotides are TGTGCCAGCAGCCTGACACCAACCTACGAGCAGTACTTC. Protein product: CASSLTPTYEQYF.